This passage covers 5 T cell receptor beta chains from one sample sequenced in a study of blood T cell repertoires in COVID-19. TCRdb's table, derived via immunoSEQ multiplex PCR, lists solely in-frame clones and lacks some. The sample has some 77,000 clones, around 90% seen once. Sample: peripheral blood. The receptors were sampled from a man aged 25-40 years with acute or convalescent COVID-19.

As concerns this clone: The sample holds other DNA sequences that translate to the same CDR3. The V gene is TRBV6-5, the J gene TRBJ1-5; no definite D call. The V end was cut by 9 bases, the J end by 7 bases, with 22 bases between. Germline CDR1 reads MNHEY; CDR2 reads SVGAGI. This CDR3 has 15 residues. CDR3 bases: TGTGCCAGTAGTACGAAGGGTAAGGGAGGCCAGCCCCAGCATTTT. Residues: CASSTKGKGGQPQHF.

This chain uses TRBV2 with TRBJ2-1, with 9 bases identical to TRBD2. The CDR3 is made up of 14 amino acids. Looked up from germline, CDR1 is SNHLY and CDR2 is FYNNEI. Unmatched junction bases numbered 9, after V lost 9 bases and J lost 6 bases. The CDR3 is CARGGLARSNEQFF. The DNA for the CDR3 is TGTGCCAGGGGTGGACTAGCGAGATCCAATGAGCAGTTCTTC.

The chain employs TRBV2 and TRBJ1-2; TRBD1 aligns across 7 bases. The junction had 9 bases not matched to a gene; V was cut back by 2 bases and J by 6 bases. The CDR3 is made up of 15 amino acids. From germline, CDR1 is SNHLY and CDR2 FYNNEI. This chain's CDR3 is CASSETLTGSDGYTF. The CDR3 nucleotides read TGTGCCAGCAGTGAAACCCTGACAGGGTCTGATGGCTACACCTTC.

The V gene is TRBV14, the J gene TRBJ2-1; 10 nucleotides agree with TRBD2. In germline, CDR1 is SGHDN, CDR2 FVKESK. The CDR3 spans 16 residues. With V trimmed by 1 base and J by 7 bases, 7 bases remained unmatched. The DNA of the CDR3 is TGTGCCAGCAGCCAAGCGCGGCTAGCGGGAGTAAATGAGCAGTTCTTC. Translation gives CASSQARLAGVNEQFF.

The chain combines TRBV19 with TRBJ2-1; D perhaps matches TRBD2 (5 bases). The length of the CDR3 is 17 residues. The V end lost 3 bases, the J end lost 3 bases, and 18 bases lay between the germline ends. In germline, CDR1 is LNHDA, CDR2 SQIVND (reference sequence). DNA of the CDR3: TGTGCCAGTAGTATCCCTCCTGAGCGGACGGGCTACAATGAGCAGTTCTTC. As protein: CASSIPPERTGYNEQFF.